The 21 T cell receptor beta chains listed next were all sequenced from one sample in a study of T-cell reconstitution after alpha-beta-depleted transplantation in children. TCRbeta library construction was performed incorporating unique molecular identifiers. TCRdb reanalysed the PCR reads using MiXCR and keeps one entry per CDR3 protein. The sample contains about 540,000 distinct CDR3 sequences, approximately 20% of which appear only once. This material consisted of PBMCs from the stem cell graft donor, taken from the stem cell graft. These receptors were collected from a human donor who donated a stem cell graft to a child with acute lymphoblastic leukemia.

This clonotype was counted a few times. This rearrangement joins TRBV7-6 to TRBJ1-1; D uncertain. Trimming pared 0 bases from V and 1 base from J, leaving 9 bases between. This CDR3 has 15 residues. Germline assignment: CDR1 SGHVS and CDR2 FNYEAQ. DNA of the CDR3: TGTGCCAGCAGCTTAGCGGCATCTGGGAACACTGAAGCTTTCTTT. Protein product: CASSLAASGNTEAFF.

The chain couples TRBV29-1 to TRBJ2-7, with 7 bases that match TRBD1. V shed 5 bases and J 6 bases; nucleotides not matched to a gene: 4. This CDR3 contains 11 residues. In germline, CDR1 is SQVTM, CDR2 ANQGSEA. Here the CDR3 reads CSVLGQSEQYF. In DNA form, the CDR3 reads TGCAGCGTTTTGGGACAGTCCGAGCAGTACTTC.

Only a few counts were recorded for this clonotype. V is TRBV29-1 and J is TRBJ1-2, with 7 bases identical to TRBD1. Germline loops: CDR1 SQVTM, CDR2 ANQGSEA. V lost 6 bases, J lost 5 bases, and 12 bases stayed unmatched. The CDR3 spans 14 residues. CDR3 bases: TGCAGCGTCGGAACCGCGACAGGGCTATATGGCTACACCTTC. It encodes CSVGTATGLYGYTF.

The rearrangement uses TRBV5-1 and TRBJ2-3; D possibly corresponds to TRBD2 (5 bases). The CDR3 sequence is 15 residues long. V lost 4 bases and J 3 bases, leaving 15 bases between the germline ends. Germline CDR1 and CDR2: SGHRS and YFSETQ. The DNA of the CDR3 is TGCGCCAGCAGCCAGAACCTACGGGGTACAGATACGCAGTATTTT. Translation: CASSQNLRGTDTQYF.

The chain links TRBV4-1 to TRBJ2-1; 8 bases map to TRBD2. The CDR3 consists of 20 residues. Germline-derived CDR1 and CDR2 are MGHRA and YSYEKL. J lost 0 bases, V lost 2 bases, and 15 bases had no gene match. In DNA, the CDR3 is TGCGCCAGCAGCCAAAAACTGATAGCGGGATTTAACCTCTCCTACAATGAGCAGTTCTTC. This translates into CASSQKLIAGFNLSYNEQFF.

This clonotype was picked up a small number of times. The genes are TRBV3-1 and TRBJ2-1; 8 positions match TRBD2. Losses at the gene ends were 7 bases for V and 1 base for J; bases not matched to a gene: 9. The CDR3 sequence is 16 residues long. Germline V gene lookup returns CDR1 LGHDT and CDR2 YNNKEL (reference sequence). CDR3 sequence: CASKSNPGGSYNEQFF. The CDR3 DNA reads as TGTGCCAGCAAGTCCAACCCGGGAGGGTCCTACAATGAGCAGTTCTTC.

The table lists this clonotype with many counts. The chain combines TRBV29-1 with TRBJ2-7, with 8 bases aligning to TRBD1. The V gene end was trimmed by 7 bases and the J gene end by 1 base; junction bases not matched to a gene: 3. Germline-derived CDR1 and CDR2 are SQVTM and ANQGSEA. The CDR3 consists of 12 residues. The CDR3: CSGTGLSYEQYF. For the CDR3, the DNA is TGCAGCGGGACAGGGCTTTCCTACGAGCAGTACTTC.

The chain's CDR3 is CASSPTPAGVYEQYF. CDR3 DNA: TGCGCCAGCAGCCCTACCCCGGCGGGAGTCTACGAGCAGTACTTC. The chain joins TRBV5-1 to TRBJ2-7, with 7 bases fitting TRBD2. J gave up 3 bases and V 4 bases, and 10 bases lay outside the gene matches. This CDR3 comprises 15 residues. Germline loops: CDR1 SGHRS, CDR2 YFSETQ.

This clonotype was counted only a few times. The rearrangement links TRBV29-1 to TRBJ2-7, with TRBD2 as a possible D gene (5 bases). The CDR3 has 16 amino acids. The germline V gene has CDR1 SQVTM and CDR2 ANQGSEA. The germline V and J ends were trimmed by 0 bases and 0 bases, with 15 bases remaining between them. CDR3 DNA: TGCAGCGTTGAAGATCGTGGGGAGCTCGTCTCCTACGAGCAGTACTTC. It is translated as CSVEDRGELVSYEQYF.

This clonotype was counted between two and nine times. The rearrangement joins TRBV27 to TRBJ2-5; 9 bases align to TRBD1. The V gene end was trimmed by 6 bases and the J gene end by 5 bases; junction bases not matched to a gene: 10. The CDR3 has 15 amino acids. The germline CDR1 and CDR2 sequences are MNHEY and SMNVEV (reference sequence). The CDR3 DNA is TGTGCCAGCAGGAAAGGGACAGGGTCTCGGGAGACCCAGTACTTC. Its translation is CASRKGTGSRETQYF.

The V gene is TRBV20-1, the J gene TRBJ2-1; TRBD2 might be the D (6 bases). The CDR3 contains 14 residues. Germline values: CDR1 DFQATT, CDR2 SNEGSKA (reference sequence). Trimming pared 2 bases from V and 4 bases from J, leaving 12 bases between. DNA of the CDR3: TGCAGTGCTAGACGACTAGGTGGTTACAATGAGCAGTTCTTC. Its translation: CSARRLGGYNEQFF.

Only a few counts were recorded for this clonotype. In DNA form, the CDR3 reads TGTGCCACTCGGCCCCAGGGGGGGGGTTCCACAGATACGCAGTATTTT. Residues: CATRPQGGGSTDTQYF. The V gene is TRBV6-1, the J gene TRBJ2-3, with D perhaps assigned TRBD1 or TRBD2 (7 bases each). The germline CDR1 and CDR2 sequences are MNHNS and SASEGT. The CDR3 is 16 residues long. The V end lost 10 bases, the J end lost 2 bases, and 22 bases lay between the germline ends.

CDR3 bases: TGTGCCAGCGTACTAGCGGCGGACTACGAGCAGTACTTC. This gives the protein CASVLAADYEQYF. This chain connects TRBV6-2 or TRBV6-3 to TRBJ2-7; 8 nucleotides agree with TRBD2. The J segment lost 3 bases and the V segment lost 8 bases, leaving 6 bases of the junction unmatched. The CDR3 is 13 residues long. CDR1 is MNHEY, CDR2 SVGEGT, per germline.

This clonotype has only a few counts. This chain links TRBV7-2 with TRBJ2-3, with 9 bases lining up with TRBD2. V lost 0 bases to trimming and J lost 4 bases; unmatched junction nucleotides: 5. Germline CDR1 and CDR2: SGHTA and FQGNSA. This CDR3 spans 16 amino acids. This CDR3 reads CASSLASGRKADTQYF. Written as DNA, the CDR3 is TGTGCCAGCAGCTTAGCCAGCGGGAGGAAGGCAGATACGCAGTATTTT.

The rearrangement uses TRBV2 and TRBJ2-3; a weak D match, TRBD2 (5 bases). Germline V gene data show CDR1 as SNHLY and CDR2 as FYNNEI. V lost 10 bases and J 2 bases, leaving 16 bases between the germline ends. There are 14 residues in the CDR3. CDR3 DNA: TGTGCCATCACCCCTGGAGGACTCACAGATACGCAGTATTTT. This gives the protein CAITPGGLTDTQYF.

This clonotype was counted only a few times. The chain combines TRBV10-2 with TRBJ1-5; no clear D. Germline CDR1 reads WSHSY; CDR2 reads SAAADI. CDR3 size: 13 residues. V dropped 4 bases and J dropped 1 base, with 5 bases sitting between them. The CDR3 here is CASSVQSNQPQHF. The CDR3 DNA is TGCGCCAGCAGTGTTCAAAGCAATCAGCCCCAGCATTTT.

CDR3 region: CASSSDRGRYEQYF. The CDR3 nucleotides read TGCGCCAGCAGCTCGGACAGGGGGCGCTACGAGCAGTACTTC. The chain joins TRBV5-1 to TRBJ2-7; 11 bases are a match to TRBD1. Per germline, CDR1 SGHRS and CDR2 YFSETQ. This CDR3 comprises 14 residues. Trimming at V came to 3 bases and at J to 3 bases, leaving 2 bases not matched to a gene.

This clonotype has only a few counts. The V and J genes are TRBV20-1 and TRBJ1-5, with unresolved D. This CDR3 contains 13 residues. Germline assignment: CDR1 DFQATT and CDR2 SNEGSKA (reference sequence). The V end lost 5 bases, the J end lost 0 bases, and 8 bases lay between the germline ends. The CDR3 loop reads CSAQLDSNQPQHF. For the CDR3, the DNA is TGCAGTGCTCAGCTAGATAGCAATCAGCCCCAGCATTTT.

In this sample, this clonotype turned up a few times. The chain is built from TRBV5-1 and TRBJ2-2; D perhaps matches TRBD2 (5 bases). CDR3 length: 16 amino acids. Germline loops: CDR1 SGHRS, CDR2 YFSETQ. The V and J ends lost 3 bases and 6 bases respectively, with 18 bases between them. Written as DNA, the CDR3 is TGCGCCAGCAGCTCGACGTCCGGACTCCTAGCCGGGGAGCTGTTTTTT. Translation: CASSSTSGLLAGELFF.

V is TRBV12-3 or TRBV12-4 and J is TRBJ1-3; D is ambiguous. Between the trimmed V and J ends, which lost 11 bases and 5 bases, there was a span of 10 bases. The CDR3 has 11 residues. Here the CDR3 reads CAGLNRNTIYF. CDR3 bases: TGTGCCGGGTTGAATCGAAACACCATATATTTT.

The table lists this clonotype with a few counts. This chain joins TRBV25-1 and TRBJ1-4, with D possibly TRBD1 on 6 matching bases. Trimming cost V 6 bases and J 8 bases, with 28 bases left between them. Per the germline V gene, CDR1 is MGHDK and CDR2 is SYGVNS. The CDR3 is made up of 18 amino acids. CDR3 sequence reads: CASRGPGTRTLHPEKLFF. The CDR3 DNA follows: TGTGCCAGCAGAGGCCCCGGGACACGAACCCTTCACCCGGAAAAACTGTTTTTT.